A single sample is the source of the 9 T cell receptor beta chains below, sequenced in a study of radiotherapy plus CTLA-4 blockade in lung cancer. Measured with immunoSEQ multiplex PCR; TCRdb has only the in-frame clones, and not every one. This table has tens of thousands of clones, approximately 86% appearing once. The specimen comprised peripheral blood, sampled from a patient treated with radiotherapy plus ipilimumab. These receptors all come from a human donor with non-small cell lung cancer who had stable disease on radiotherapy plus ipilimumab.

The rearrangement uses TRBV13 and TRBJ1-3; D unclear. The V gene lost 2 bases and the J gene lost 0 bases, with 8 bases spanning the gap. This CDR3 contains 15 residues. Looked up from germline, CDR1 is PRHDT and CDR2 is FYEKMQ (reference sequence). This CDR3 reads CASSLKELSGNTIYF. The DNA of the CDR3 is TGTGCCAGCAGCTTAAAGGAACTCTCTGGAAACACCATATATTTT.

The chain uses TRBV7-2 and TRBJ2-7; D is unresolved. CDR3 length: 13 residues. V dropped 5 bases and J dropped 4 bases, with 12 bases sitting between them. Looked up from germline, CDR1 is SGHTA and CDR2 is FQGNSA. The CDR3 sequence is CASSKNRVYEQYF. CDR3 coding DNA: TGTGCCAGCAGCAAGAACCGGGTGTACGAGCAGTACTTC.

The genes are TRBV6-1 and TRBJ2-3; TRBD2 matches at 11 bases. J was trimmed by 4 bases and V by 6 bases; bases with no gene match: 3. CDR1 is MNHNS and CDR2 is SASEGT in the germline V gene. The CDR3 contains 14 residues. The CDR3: CASSTSGGADTQYF. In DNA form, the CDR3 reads TGTGCCAGCAGCACTAGCGGGGGAGCAGATACGCAGTATTTT.

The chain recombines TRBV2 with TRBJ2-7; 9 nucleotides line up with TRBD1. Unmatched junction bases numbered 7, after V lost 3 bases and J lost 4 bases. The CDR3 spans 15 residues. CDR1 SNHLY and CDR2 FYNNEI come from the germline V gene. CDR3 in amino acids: CASSDWDREGYEQYF. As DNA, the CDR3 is TGTGCCAGCAGTGACTGGGACAGGGAGGGATACGAGCAGTACTTC.

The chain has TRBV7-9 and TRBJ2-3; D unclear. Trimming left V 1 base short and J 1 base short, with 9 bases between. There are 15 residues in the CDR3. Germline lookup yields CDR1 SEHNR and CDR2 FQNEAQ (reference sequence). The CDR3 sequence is CASSLGPRGTDTQYF. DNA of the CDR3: TGTGCCAGCAGCTTAGGCCCCCGGGGCACAGATACGCAGTATTTT.

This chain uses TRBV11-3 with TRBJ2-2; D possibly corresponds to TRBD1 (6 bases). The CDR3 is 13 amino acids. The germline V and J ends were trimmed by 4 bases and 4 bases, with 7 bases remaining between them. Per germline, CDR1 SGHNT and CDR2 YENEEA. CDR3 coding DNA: TGTGCCAGCAGCTCAGGGGCCACCGGGGAGCTGTTTTTT. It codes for CASSSGATGELFF.

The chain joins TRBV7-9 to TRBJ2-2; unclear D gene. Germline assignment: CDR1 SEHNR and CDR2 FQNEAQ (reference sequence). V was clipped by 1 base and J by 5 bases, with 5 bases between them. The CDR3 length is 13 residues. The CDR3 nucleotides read TGTGCCAGCAGCTTAGTATTTACCGGGGAGCTGTTTTTT. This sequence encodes CASSLVFTGELFF. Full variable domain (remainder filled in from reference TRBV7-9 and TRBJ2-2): DTGVSQNPRHKITKRGQNVTFRCDPISEHNRLYWYRQTLGQGPEFLTYFQNEAQLEKSRLLSDRFSAERPKGSFSTLEIQRTEQGDSAMYLCASSLVFTGELFFGEGSRLTVL.

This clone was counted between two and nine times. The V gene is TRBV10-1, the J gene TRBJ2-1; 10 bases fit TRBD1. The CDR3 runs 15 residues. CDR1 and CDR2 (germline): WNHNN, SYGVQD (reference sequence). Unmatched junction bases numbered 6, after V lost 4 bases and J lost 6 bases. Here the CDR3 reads CASSARTGGRNEQFF. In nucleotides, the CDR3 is TGCGCCAGCAGTGCCCGGACAGGGGGTCGCAATGAGCAGTTCTTC.

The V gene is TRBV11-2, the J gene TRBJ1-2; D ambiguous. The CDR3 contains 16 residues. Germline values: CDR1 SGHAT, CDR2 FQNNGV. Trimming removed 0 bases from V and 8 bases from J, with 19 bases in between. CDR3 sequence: CASSLDQIGTLLGYTF. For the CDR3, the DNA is TGTGCCAGCAGCTTAGATCAAATAGGCACCCTATTGGGCTACACCTTC.